Listed below are T cell receptor beta chains from one sample, sequenced in a study of T cell responses to AZD1222 COVID-19 vaccine. Some clones are missing from TCRdb's copy, which holds only in-frame ones; the method was immunoSEQ multiplex PCR. The profile shows some 150,000 clones, roughly 84% of them singletons. The sequencing used peripheral blood, collected 28 days after the second AZD1222 dose. These receptors originate from an adult who received the AZD1222 COVID-19 vaccine. The CDR3 runs from the conserved cysteine through the conserved F or W. The D gene is left open where the match is weak. Only part of the rows carry a size: once, few, many, or a class if the clone is expanded.

d_gene | abundance | j_gene | v_gene | CDR3nt | CDR3aa
. | few | TRBJ1-5 | TRBV7-2 | TGTGCCAGCAGCTTAGTCGGAGATCAGCCCCAGCATTTT | CASSLVGDQPQHF
. | . | TRBJ2-5 | TRBV5-4 | TGTGCCAGCAACTCCGGGACTCCCGGACAAGAGACCCAGTACTTC | CASNSGTPGQETQYF
TRBD2 | . | TRBJ2-1 | TRBV2 | TGTGCCAGCAGCGGGACTAGACGGGATGAGCAGTTCTTC | CASSGTRRDEQFF
TRBD2 | . | TRBJ2-3 | TRBV5-4 | TGTGCCAGCAGCTTGGAAGGTAGCGGGCGTGCGCGCACAGATACGCAGTATTTT | CASSLEGSGRARTDTQYF
. | . | TRBJ1-1 | TRBV2 | TGTGCCAGCAGTTGGCCAGAGGACGGCATGAACACTGAAGCTTTCTTT | CASSWPEDGMNTEAFF
TRBD2 | . | TRBJ2-7 | TRBV19 | TGTGCCAGTAGTACCGGACCGTCGTCAGGACTAGCGGGGGCTTCCGAGCAGTACTTC | CASSTGPSSGLAGASEQYF
. | . | TRBJ2-3 | TRBV5-8 | TGTGCCAGCAGCTTGGCCACAGATACGCAGTATTTT | CASSLATDTQYF
. | once | TRBJ2-1 | TRBV15 | TGTGCCACCAGCTCCAGACTAGGCAATGAGCAGTTCTTC | CATSSRLGNEQFF
TRBD1 | . | TRBJ1-5 | TRBV4-2 | TGTGCCAGCAGCCAAGAGGGGACAGCAAGTCAGCCCCAGCATTTT | CASSQEGTASQPQHF
. | once | TRBJ1-5 | TRBV6-1 | TGTGCCAGCAGTGAACTCAGCTATAGCAATCAGCCCCAGCATTTT | CASSELSYSNQPQHF
TRBD1 | . | TRBJ1-6 | TRBV28 | TGTGCCAGCACCGACAGGGGTAGGTCCTATAATTCACCCCTCCACTTT | CASTDRGRSYNSPLHF
. | . | TRBJ2-1 | TRBV18 | TGTGCCAGCTCACCACGGGATGTCTCCTACAATGAGCAGTTCTTC | CASSPRDVSYNEQFF
. | . | TRBJ1-2 | TRBV6-1 | TGTGCCAGCAGTGAGGGACATCTCTATGGCTACACCTTC | CASSEGHLYGYTF
TRBD2 | . | TRBJ2-5 | TRBV18 | TGTGCCAGCTCACTAGCGGGGGAGACCCAGTACTTC | CASSLAGETQYF
. | . | TRBJ2-7 | TRBV15 | TGTGCCACCAGCAGAGTAATGGGGTTGGACTACGAGCAGTACTTC | CATSRVMGLDYEQYF
. | . | TRBJ2-7 | TRBV28 | TGTGCCAGCAGTTTCCCCCCAGGAGGGGAGCAGTACTTC | CASSFPPGGEQYF
. | . | TRBJ2-3 | TRBV7-2 | TGTGCCAGCAGCTTACCAGGGGATACGCAGTATTTT | CASSLPGDTQYF
. | . | TRBJ2-7 | TRBV5-1 | TGCGCCAGCAGATATGGGGGCTACGAGCAGTACTTC | CASRYGGYEQYF
. | . | TRBJ1-2 | TRBV18 | TGTGCCAGCTCACCACCGAGGGACGACAACTATGGCTACACCTTC | CASSPPRDDNYGYTF
TRBD1 | . | TRBJ1-2 | TRBV29-1 | TGCAGCGCGGTACAGGGGGTTGACTATGGCTACACCTTC | CSAVQGVDYGYTF
. | . | TRBJ2-2 | TRBV5-1 | TGCGCCAGCAGCTTGGAGGCCAGAGCCACCGGGGAGCTGTTTTTT | CASSLEARATGELFF
. | . | TRBJ2-5 | TRBV2 | TGTGCCAGCAGTACCGGGGGGCCCCAGTACTTC | CASSTGGPQYF
. | . | TRBJ2-2 | TRBV9 | TGTGCCAGCAGCGTAGGAGGGTGGGGGTTTACCGGGGAGCTGTTTTTT | CASSVGGWGFTGELFF
. | . | TRBJ1-1 | TRBV7-9 | TGTGCCAGCAGCCTCGGACAGTTCAACACTGAAGCTTTCTTT | CASSLGQFNTEAFF
. | . | TRBJ1-3 | TRBV5-1 | TGCGCCAGCAGGACGTCGGTGAGCTCTGGAAACACCATATATTTT | CASRTSVSSGNTIYF
. | . | TRBJ1-1 | TRBV3-1/TRBV3-2 | TGTGCCAGCAGCCTCCCTGACAGAACCACTGAAGCTTTCTTT | CASSLPDRTTEAFF
TRBD1 | . | TRBJ2-7 | TRBV4-1 | TGCGCCAGCAGCCAATCTCAGGGGGCGTTGAACGAGCAGTACTTC | CASSQSQGALNEQYF
. | . | TRBJ2-1 | TRBV2 | TGTGCCAGCAGTGAATGGGAGCAGTTCTTC | CASSEWEQFF
TRBD2 | . | TRBJ2-1 | TRBV7-6 | TGTGCCAGCAGCTTAGCCTCCGGGACTAGAGGCGCTGAGCAGTTCTTC | CASSLASGTRGAEQFF
. | . | TRBJ1-4 | TRBV30 | TGTGCCTGGAGTGTCGGGGGTGAAAAACTGTTTTTT | CAWSVGGEKLFF
TRBD1 | . | TRBJ1-5 | TRBV27 | TGTGCCAGCAGTTTTAGTGGGGACAGAAATCAGCCCCAGCATTTT | CASSFSGDRNQPQHF
. | . | TRBJ1-2 | TRBV14 | TGTGCCAGCAGCCAAGATTTACAGGGAAACTATGGCTACACCTTC | CASSQDLQGNYGYTF
TRBD1 | . | TRBJ1-1 | TRBV11-2 | TGTGCCAGCAGCTTTGAGGGGGCGTACACTGAAGCTTTCTTT | CASSFEGAYTEAFF
. | . | TRBJ1-1 | TRBV12-3/TRBV12-4 | TGTGCCAGCAGTTCAACACGAACCACTGAAGCTTTCTTT | CASSSTRTTEAFF
TRBD1 | . | TRBJ2-3 | TRBV23-1 | TGCGCCAGCAGTCACGCCGACAGGGGAAGTGCAGATACGCAGTATTTT | CASSHADRGSADTQYF
. | . | TRBJ2-3 | TRBV24-1 | TGTGCCACCAGTGATTTGGCAGATACGCAGTATTTT | CATSDLADTQYF
. | once | TRBJ1-2 | TRBV6-1 | TGTGCCAGCAGTGAAGCAAATCCCGGTAGTGGCTATGGCTACACCTTC | CASSEANPGSGYGYTF
. | once | TRBJ2-2 | TRBV19 | TGTGCCAGTAAGAAGGGAGGTCCCAACACCGGGGAGCTGTTTTTT | CASKKGGPNTGELFF
. | . | TRBJ1-2 | TRBV16 | TGTGCCAGCAGCCAATCCCAGGACAACTATGGCTACACCTTC | CASSQSQDNYGYTF
TRBD2 | . | TRBJ2-5 | TRBV20-1 | TGCAGTGCTAGTCCCCTAGCGGGGGGCGGGGAGACCCAGTACTTC | CSASPLAGGGETQYF
. | once | TRBJ1-1 | TRBV19 | TGTGCCAGTAGACAGACCGGCTTGAACACTGAAGCTTTCTTT | CASRQTGLNTEAFF
TRBD1 | . | TRBJ1-1 | TRBV19 | TGTGCCAGTACGCCAGGGGGGTTACACACTGAAGCTTTCTTT | CASTPGGLHTEAFF
TRBD2 | . | TRBJ2-3 | TRBV24-1 | TGTGCCACCAGTGATCTCCCCCCGGGACTAGCGGGGGAGGCAGATACGCAGTATTTT | CATSDLPPGLAGEADTQYF
. | . | TRBJ2-1 | TRBV5-1 | TGCGCCAGCAGCTCTTACACGCACTCCTACAATGAGCAGTTCTTC | CASSSYTHSYNEQFF
. | . | TRBJ2-7 | TRBV3-1/TRBV3-2 | TGTGCCAGCAGCGTGGGGGGTTCCTACGAGCAGTACTTC | CASSVGGSYEQYF
. | . | TRBJ2-7 | TRBV18 | TGTGCCAGCTCACCAGCTACAGGGGAGGGCTCCTACGAGCAGTACTTC | CASSPATGEGSYEQYF
. | . | TRBJ1-2 | TRBV27 | TGTGCCAGCAGTTCAAGGACCTCTGGAGCTAACTATGGCTACACCTTC | CASSSRTSGANYGYTF
. | . | TRBJ2-1 | TRBV19 | TGTGCCAGTAGTATTCAGAGCGGCTCCTACAATGAGCAGTTCTTC | CASSIQSGSYNEQFF
. | . | TRBJ1-1 | TRBV24-1 | TGTGCCACCAGTGACCGGTCGTACACTGAAGCTTTCTTT | CATSDRSYTEAFF
TRBD2 | . | TRBJ2-1 | TRBV7-2 | TGTGCCAGCAGCCTCCCGCTAGCGGGAGGGGCGGGTTACAATGAGCAGTTCTTC | CASSLPLAGGAGYNEQFF
. | . | TRBJ2-7 | TRBV2 | TGTGCCAGCAGTTTCTATCAAGCCTACGAGCAGTACTTC | CASSFYQAYEQYF
TRBD1 | once | TRBJ1-6 | TRBV20-1 | TGCAGTGCCAGTTGGGGACAGTCTAATTCACCCCTCCACTTT | CSASWGQSNSPLHF
TRBD1 | . | TRBJ1-6 | TRBV7-8 | TGTGCCAGCAGCCGGGACAGGGGTGGACCCCTCCACTTT | CASSRDRGGPLHF
. | . | TRBJ2-7 | TRBV18 | TGTGCCAGCTCACCAACCATCGGATTAAGTGTTACCTACGAGCAGTACTTC | CASSPTIGLSVTYEQYF
. | . | TRBJ2-7 | TRBV18 | TGTGCCAGCTATGCAGGGTCTTCCTACGAGCAGTACTTC | CASYAGSSYEQYF